The 9 T cell receptor beta chains given below trace back to one sample, sequenced in a study of T cells in Graves' hyperthyroidism and ophthalmopathy. It was RNA transcripts that yielded the amplified TCR beta CDR3 regions. First-round RT-PCR of the TCR CDR3 relied on the HTBI primer set. MiXCR, run by TCRdb on the multiplex PCR reads, gives a single entry per CDR3 protein. The sample includes a few hundred thousand distinct CDR3 sequences, roughly 50% of them seen just once. Sequenced: peripheral blood or thyroid tissue (not recorded which). The source of these receptors is a young woman with Graves' hyperthyroidism.

A remark on this clonotype: This likely comes from a read error, as the CDR3 has no conserved phenylalanine or tryptophan at its end. No DNA is shown, since the ends of the CDR3 on it are uncertain; the CDR3 is the one TCRdb lists. This rearrangement joins TRBV29-1 to TRBJ2-6. Per the germline V gene, CDR1 is SQVTM and CDR2 is ANQGSEA. Both ends counted, the CDR3 spans 9 residues. CDR3 amino acids: CSVESAGFS.

This clonotype has a count of ten or more. This chain connects TRBV15 to TRBJ2-2; the D is unclear. In germline, CDR1 is LNHNV, CDR2 YYDKDF (reference sequence). The CDR3 totals 12 residues. The V end was cut by 11 bases, the J end by 8 bases, with 15 bases between. CDR3 protein: CASSRVGGELFF. The CDR3 DNA follows: TGTGCCTCCTCAAGGGTTGGGGGGGAGCTGTTTTTT.

The genes are TRBV27 and TRBJ1-3; D is ambiguous. The V end lost 5 bases, the J end lost 2 bases, and 10 bases lay between the germline ends. The CDR3 covers 14 residues. The germline V gene encodes CDR1 MNHEY and CDR2 SMNVEV (reference sequence). The CDR3 DNA follows: TGTGCCAGCAGTCCCTGGGCGGCTGGAAACACCATATATTTT. This gives the protein CASSPWAAGNTIYF.

This clonotype was seen at least ten times. The CDR3 spells CASIPGQGASYGYTF. The CDR3 DNA follows: TGTGCCAGCATCCCGGGACAGGGGGCCAGCTATGGCTACACCTTC. V and J are TRBV6-1 and TRBJ1-2; 12 bases agree with TRBD1. Germline trimming cut 7 bases from V and 4 bases from J; bases unmatched to any gene: 7. Germline assignment: CDR1 MNHNS and CDR2 SASEGT. The CDR3 loop spans 15 amino acids.

The sample holds many counts of this clonotype. The CDR3 reads CASSFQGQAAFF. CDR3 in DNA: TGTGCCAGCAGCTTTCAGGGGCAGGCAGCTTTCTTT. The V call is TRBV11-2, the J call TRBJ1-1; a possible D gene is TRBD1 (6 bases). Trimming took off 3 bases at V and 10 bases at J, with 12 bases between the two ends. Germline CDR1 and CDR2: SGHAT and FQNNGV. This CDR3 has 12 residues.

On this clonotype: This may arise from a read error, as a much more abundant clone is one base away. The V and J genes are TRBV6-1 and TRBJ1-3, with a tentative D call TRBD1 (6 bases). The germline V gene has CDR1 MNHNS and CDR2 SASEGT. Deletions cut 7 bases from V and 4 bases from J, with 14 bases between. The CDR3 runs to 14 residues. The CDR3, as DNA: TGTGCCAGCAATGCGGGGGCCTTCGGAAACACCATATATTTT. It translates to CASNAGAFGNTIYF.

This clonotype was recorded many times. V usage is TRBV29-1 and J usage is TRBJ1-2, with a weak D call TRBD1 (6 bases). Trimming removed 0 bases at V and 4 bases at J, with 15 bases between. The CDR3 loop spans 15 amino acids. The germline CDR1 and CDR2 sequences are SQVTM and ANQGSEA. CDR3 bases: TGCAGCGTTGAAGATCGGGGAAGGGGGAGCTATGGCTACACCTTC. Its protein product is CSVEDRGRGSYGYTF.

J is TRBJ2-1 and V is TRBV7-6, with 9 bases lining up with TRBD1. Losses at the gene ends were 0 bases for V and 1 base for J; bases not matched to a gene: 10. This CDR3 has 19 residues. Per the germline V gene, CDR1 is SGHVS and CDR2 is FNYEAQ. CDR3 bases: TGTGCCAGCAGCTTAGCGTTCAAGAAAGGGACAGGGTCCTACAATGAGCAGTTCTTC. Amino acid sequence: CASSLAFKKGTGSYNEQFF.

This rearrangement joins TRBV24-1 to TRBJ1-1, with D unclear. Trimming pared 9 bases from V and 5 bases from J, leaving 9 bases between. The CDR3 spans 11 residues. The germline V gene encodes CDR1 KGHDR and CDR2 SFDVKD. The CDR3 spells CATGSWTEAFF. As DNA, the CDR3 is TGTGCCACCGGATCCTGGACTGAAGCTTTCTTT.